This paragraph covers one T cell receptor (beta chain) sequence. Its specificity is not known. A multiplex PCR was run with 60 Vbeta primers and 13 Jbeta primers. Some clones are missing from TCRdb's copy, which holds only in-frame ones; the method was immunoSEQ multiplex PCR. This sample has 120,000 or so clones; roughly 75% occur once, and the top ten carry 2.5% to 3.5%. This sample is part of a study of cytomegalovirus exposure and HLA in healthy donors. Overall study context: About 179 million T cells yielded around 120 million unique TCR beta sequences in earlier analysis.

Trimming cost V 5 bases and J 6 bases, with 14 bases left between them. The CDR3 runs 14 residues. The germline V gene encodes CDR1 SGHTA and CDR2 FQGNSA. Study-level results: The number of N-insertions in an Asian-associated ancestry cluster was reportedly below the roughly 700-donor mean in a later analysis.

Source material: PBMCs. The receptor's source is a woman aged 45 to 65 in good health and CMV-seronegative. The chain couples TRBV7-2 to TRBJ2-1; D is possibly TRBD2 (6 bases). The CDR3 DNA follows: TGTGCCAGCAGCCCCGGGACTCACCTCAATGAGCAGTTCTTC. Translated, it gives CASSPGTHLNEQFF. The entire variable domain, with the rest obtained from reference TRBV7-2 and TRBJ2-1, is as follows: GAGVSQSPSNKVTEKGKDVELRCDPISGHTALYWYRQSLGQGLEFLIYFQGNSAPDKSGLPSDRFSAERTGGSVSTLTIQRTQQEDSAVYLCASSPGTHLNEQFFGPGTRLTVL.